The rows below give T cell receptor beta chains drawn from one sample of a study of shared clonotypes between healthy human individuals. The table came from immunoSEQ multiplex PCR; TCRdb's copy has only in-frame clones and leaves some out. The table has about 1.4 million clones, about 96% seen once. Sample: naive CD4+ T cells sorted from blood. Source of these receptors: a man aged 30 to 39 in good health. Each CDR3 is given with its conserved first and last residue. The D gene is left open where the match is weak. A row's size may be missing; if present it is once, few, many or a size class.

cdr3_length,d_call,j_call,clone_size,v_call,cdr3_aa,cdr3_nt
17,.,TRBJ2-1,.,TRBV19,CASSIALRQTYYNEQFF,TGTGCCAGTAGTATAGCCCTTCGGCAGACGTACTACAATGAGCAGTTCTTC
16,.,TRBJ2-7,.,TRBV7-2,CASSLELVPSFYEQYF,TGTGCCAGCAGCTTAGAGCTAGTTCCGTCTTTCTACGAGCAGTACTTC
15,.,TRBJ1-3,.,TRBV10-3,CAISESEVPGNTIYF,TGTGCCATCAGTGAGTCTGAAGTCCCTGGAAACACCATATATTTT
11,.,TRBJ1-1,.,TRBV11-3,CASSSPIVAFF,TGTGCCAGCAGCTCCCCCATTGTAGCTTTCTTT
17,TRBD2,TRBJ2-7,.,TRBV6-1,CASSEVLAGGLSYEQYF,TGTGCCAGCAGTGAAGTGCTAGCGGGAGGCCTGAGCTACGAGCAGTACTTC
15,.,TRBJ2-1,.,TRBV29-1,CSVVGVGGTYNEQFF,TGCAGCGTTGTGGGGGTCGGCGGGACCTACAATGAGCAGTTCTTC
13,TRBD1,TRBJ1-1,.,TRBV10-3,CAISDLGQVPAFF,TGTGCCATCAGTGATCTGGGACAGGTCCCAGCTTTCTTT
14,.,TRBJ2-7,.,TRBV27,CASSLLGLTYEQYF,TGTGCCAGCAGTTTACTAGGACTTACCTACGAGCAGTACTTC
15,TRBD1,TRBJ2-1,.,TRBV28,CVSSNQGDSYNEQFF,TGTGTCAGCAGTAACCAGGGGGACTCCTACAATGAGCAGTTCTTC
11,TRBD1,TRBJ1-2,.,TRBV30,CAFGQGNGYTF,TGTGCCTTTGGACAGGGGAATGGCTACACCTTC
15,.,TRBJ2-2,.,TRBV2,CASSENSGNTGELFF,TGTGCCAGCAGTGAGAATAGCGGGAACACCGGGGAGCTGTTTTTT
12,.,TRBJ1-3,.,TRBV21-1,CASSPPLHTIYF,TGTGCCAGCAGCCCCCCTTTGCACACCATATATTTT
13,.,TRBJ1-1,.,TRBV6-1,CASRRVANTEAFF,TGTGCCAGCAGGCGGGTCGCGAACACTGAAGCTTTCTTT
18,TRBD2,TRBJ2-6,once,TRBV27,CASSHGLAGGSGANVLTF,TGTGCCAGCAGTCACGGACTAGCGGGGGGATCTGGGGCCAACGTCCTGACTTTC
13,TRBD1,TRBJ2-1,few,TRBV7-9,CASSLEGTGDRFF,TGTGCCAGCAGCTTAGAAGGGACAGGGGATCGGTTCTTC
15,TRBD1,TRBJ2-5,.,TRBV5-8,CASSLEGQKLETQYF,TGTGCCAGCAGCTTGGAGGGACAGAAATTAGAGACCCAGTACTTC
11,.,TRBJ1-1,.,TRBV19,CASSDGPEAFF,TGTGCCAGTAGTGACGGCCCTGAAGCTTTCTTT
15,.,TRBJ1-5,few,TRBV19,CASSSPGPRNQPQHF,TGTGCCAGTAGTTCCCCAGGGCCGAGAAATCAGCCCCAGCATTTT
14,TRBD2,TRBJ2-3,.,TRBV14,CASSLAGSTDTQYF,TGTGCCAGCAGCCTAGCGGGATCGACAGATACGCAGTATTTT
13,.,TRBJ2-1,.,TRBV14,CASSQEDYNEQFF,TGTGCCAGCAGCCAAGAGGACTACAATGAGCAGTTCTTC
15,.,TRBJ2-5,once,TRBV5-1,CASSLGERGPETQYF,TGCGCCAGCAGCTTGGGTGAGAGGGGTCCGGAGACCCAGTACTTC
17,TRBD1,TRBJ2-3,.,TRBV27,CASSSLSRGPQTDTQYF,TGTGCCAGCAGCAGTTTATCCAGGGGGCCGCAAACAGATACGCAGTATTTT
12,TRBD1,TRBJ1-2,.,TRBV6-6,CASSGDSYGYTF,TGTGCCAGCAGCGGGGACAGCTATGGCTACACCTTC
14,.,TRBJ1-5,.,TRBV5-1,CASSTTGMGQPQHF,TGCGCCAGCAGCACAACAGGGATGGGGCAGCCCCAGCATTTT
16,TRBD1,TRBJ2-1,.,TRBV25-1,CASSELGQGASNEQFF,TGTGCCAGCAGTGAATTGGGGCAGGGGGCCAGCAATGAGCAGTTCTTC
11,.,TRBJ2-1,.,TRBV18,CASSPKHEQFF,TGTGCCAGCTCACCAAAGCATGAGCAGTTCTTC
14,.,TRBJ2-3,.,TRBV28,CASSGGARADTQYF,TGTGCCAGCAGTGGAGGGGCAAGAGCAGATACGCAGTATTTT
14,TRBD1,TRBJ1-4,.,TRBV28,CASSSTGSNEKLFF,TGTGCCAGCAGTTCGACAGGGTCTAATGAAAAACTGTTTTTT
18,TRBD2,TRBJ2-5,.,TRBV11-2,CASSLVRPQRENKITQYF,TGTGCCAGCAGCTTAGTTAGGCCCCAGCGGGAGAACAAGATCACCCAGTACTTC
16,TRBD1,TRBJ2-1,.,TRBV9,CASSPRDRGSRNEQFF,TGTGCCAGCAGCCCCAGGGACAGGGGTTCGAGAAATGAGCAGTTCTTC
13,.,TRBJ2-3,once,TRBV9,CASSVVYTDTQYF,TGTGCCAGCAGCGTAGTCTACACAGATACGCAGTATTTT
13,.,TRBJ1-1,.,TRBV10-1,CASSRDMNTEAFF,TGCGCCAGCAGTCGGGATATGAACACTGAAGCTTTCTTT
12,.,TRBJ2-7,once,TRBV2,CASGYTPVEQYF,TGTGCCAGCGGTTACACCCCTGTCGAGCAGTACTTC
13,.,TRBJ2-7,.,TRBV6-1,CASSENDREEQYF,TGTGCCAGCAGTGAAAACGATCGGGAGGAGCAGTACTTC
14,.,TRBJ1-5,.,TRBV6-4,CASSPYGSNQPQHF,TGTGCCAGCAGTCCCTACGGTAGCAATCAGCCCCAGCATTTT
15,TRBD1,TRBJ2-5,once,TRBV5-1,CASSLNGQGQETQYF,TGCGCCAGCAGCTTAAACGGACAGGGGCAAGAGACCCAGTACTTC
18,.,TRBJ1-5,.,TRBV7-9,CASSLDGGSPWSNQPQHF,TGTGCCAGCAGCTTAGACGGGGGTTCCCCTTGGAGCAATCAGCCCCAGCATTTT
14,TRBD1,TRBJ2-7,.,TRBV29-1,CSVETGQGAYEQYF,TGCAGCGTTGAGACGGGACAGGGGGCGTACGAGCAGTACTTC
15,TRBD1,TRBJ1-4,.,TRBV18,CASSDEGQRNEKLFF,TGTGCCAGCTCAGATGAGGGACAGCGAAATGAAAAACTGTTTTTT
15,.,TRBJ2-5,.,TRBV5-1,CASSLVSRGGETQYF,TGCGCCAGCAGCTTGGTTAGTCGAGGGGGAGAGACCCAGTACTTC
14,TRBD2,TRBJ2-1,once,TRBV5-1,CASSPGTTDNEQFF,TGCGCCAGCAGCCCCGGGACTACCGACAATGAGCAGTTCTTC
21,.,TRBJ2-1,.,TRBV5-1,CASSLRPLLDRASPRYNEQFF,TGCGCCAGCAGCTTGAGACCCCTATTGGATAGGGCTAGCCCAAGGTACAATGAGCAGTTCTTC
14,.,TRBJ2-1,.,TRBV18,CASSPLAGESKQFF,TGTGCCAGCTCACCCCTGGCAGGGGAAAGCAAGCAGTTCTTC
15,.,TRBJ2-5,.,TRBV5-1,CASSRFLAPTETQYF,TGCGCCAGCAGCCGATTTCTAGCTCCCACGGAGACCCAGTACTTC
14,.,TRBJ2-2,.,TRBV9,CASSVGQVTGELFF,TGTGCCAGCAGCGTAGGGCAGGTCACCGGGGAGCTGTTTTTT
17,TRBD1,TRBJ2-7,once,TRBV5-4,CASSNRRGTGFSYEQYF,TGTGCCAGCAGCAATAGGAGGGGGACAGGATTCTCCTACGAGCAGTACTTC